Shown below are 26 T cell receptor beta chains from a single sample sequenced in a study of T-cell reconstitution after alpha-beta-depleted transplantation in children. The TCRbeta library incorporated unique molecular identifiers. TCRdb used MiXCR to reprocess the PCR reads, holding one entry per CDR3 protein. Of around 600,000 distinct CDR3 sequences detected, 16% appear once; the ten largest clones hold under 1.2%. Sequenced material: PBMCs from the stem cell graft donor, taken from the stem cell graft. The receptors here all came from a human donor who donated a stem cell graft to a child with acute myeloid leukemia.

This clonotype was detected only a few times. The V call is TRBV28, the J call TRBJ2-7; D perhaps matches TRBD1 (6 bases). The V end lost 2 bases, the J end lost 7 bases, and 15 bases lay between the germline ends. This CDR3 spans 14 amino acids. Germline CDR1 MDHEN, CDR2 SYDVKM. CDR3 loop: CASSLPDSQREQYF. The CDR3 DNA sequence: TGTGCCAGCAGTTTACCGGACAGCCAAAGGGAGCAGTACTTC.

This clonotype was observed a few times. This sequence joins TRBV7-9 and TRBJ2-5, with a possible D match to TRBD2 (6 bases). Germline V gene data show CDR1 as SEHNR and CDR2 as FQNEAQ (reference sequence). CDR3 length: 16 residues. The V end was cut by 0 bases, the J end by 3 bases, with 14 bases between. The DNA for the CDR3 is TGTGCCAGCAGCTTAGCGCCCGTGGGCGGGGAAGAGACCCAGTACTTC. Translating gives CASSLAPVGGEETQYF.

CDR3 sequence reads: CASSFSGQGRYTEAFF. The CDR3 bases are TGTGCCAGCAGCTTCTCGGGACAGGGGCGGTACACTGAAGCTTTCTTT. This chain uses TRBV5-6 with TRBJ1-1, with 10 bases lining up with TRBD1. CDR3 length: 16 residues. CDR1 and CDR2 (germline): SGHDT, YYEEEE. V dropped 2 bases and J dropped 3; count of bases not matched to a gene: 7.

This clonotype was seen only once. This chain uses TRBV5-1 with TRBJ1-1; perhaps TRBD1 as D (6 bases). The CDR3 totals 15 residues. Germline V gene sequence: CDR1 SGHRS, CDR2 YFSETQ. V lost 4 bases and J 0 bases, leaving 13 bases between the germline ends. CDR3 DNA sequence: TGCGCCAGCAGCAGCCGGGACACCATGAACACTGAAGCTTTCTTT. It encodes CASSSRDTMNTEAFF.

This clonotype was seen repeatedly, ten times or more. The chain employs TRBV12-3 or TRBV12-4 and TRBJ1-1; D not certain. V lost 6 bases and J lost 3, with 11 bases in between. This CDR3 comprises 13 residues. The chain's CDR3 is CASSDIADTEAFF. CDR3 sequence (DNA): TGTGCCAGCAGCGACATCGCAGACACTGAAGCTTTCTTT.

This clonotype occurred many times. The rearrangement joins TRBV29-1 to TRBJ2-1; 9 bases agree with TRBD1. The CDR3 is made up of 13 amino acids. The V gene's germline CDR1 is SQVTM and CDR2 ANQGSEA. J was trimmed by 5 bases and V by 7 bases; bases with no gene match: 6. The CDR3 protein is CSAWTGDDNEQFF. The DNA of the CDR3 is TGCAGCGCCTGGACAGGGGACGACAATGAGCAGTTCTTC.

This clonotype turned up a few times. The V gene is TRBV6-1, the J gene TRBJ2-6; D remains ambiguous. The ends were cut back, 5 bases at V and 0 bases at J, with 8 bases in the middle. Looked up from germline, CDR1 is MNHNS and CDR2 is SASEGT. The CDR3 runs to 15 residues. CDR3 in DNA: TGTGCCAGCAGTCTCCAGGACTCTGGGGCCAACGTCCTGACTTTC. This gives the protein CASSLQDSGANVLTF.

This clonotype has a handful of counts. The chain is built from TRBV5-5 and TRBJ2-5; D is uncertain. The V end was cut by 4 bases, the J end by 5 bases, with 15 bases between. The CDR3 runs to 14 residues. Germline CDR1 and CDR2: SGHKS and YYEKEE (reference sequence). CDR3 bases: TGTGCCAGCAGCGGAGTAGGGTTCGCGGAGACCCAGTACTTC. It is translated as CASSGVGFAETQYF.

This clonotype appeared many times. The CDR3 here is CSANRENNEQFF. As DNA, the CDR3 is TGCAGTGCTAATAGGGAGAACAATGAGCAGTTCTTC. This chain connects TRBV20-1 to TRBJ2-1; maybe TRBD2 (5 bases). The V and J ends lost 4 bases and 5 bases respectively, with 9 bases between them. In germline, CDR1 is DFQATT, CDR2 SNEGSKA (reference sequence). This CDR3 spans 12 amino acids.

V and J are TRBV21-1 and TRBJ2-7; the table's TRBD1 call for D was not verified on the DNA. TRBV21-1 is labeled a pseudogene. This CDR3 comprises 11 residues. CDR3 protein: CASRGGDEQYV. The CDR3 DNA reads TGTGCCAGCAGGGGGGGGGACGAGCAGTACGTC.

This clonotype was observed many times. This chain uses TRBV4-3 with TRBJ1-1, with D possibly TRBD1 on 5 matching bases. The CDR3 totals 14 residues. CDR1 LGHNA and CDR2 YSLEER come from the germline V gene. V gave up 0 bases and J gave up 6 bases, with 11 bases separating them. CDR3 region: CASSQDPGFAEAFF. The DNA of the CDR3 is TGCGCCAGCAGCCAAGATCCAGGGTTCGCTGAAGCTTTCTTT.

This clonotype has at least ten counts. The CDR3 bases are TGCAGTGCTGGGGGTTGGGGAATGAACACTGAAGCTTTCTTT. Translating gives CSAGGWGMNTEAFF. This chain links TRBV20-1 with TRBJ1-1; D is possibly TRBD1 (5 bases). V shed 5 bases and J shed 0 bases, with 13 bases lying between them. The CDR3 covers 14 residues. CDR1 and CDR2 (germline): DFQATT, SNEGSKA (reference sequence).

In this sample, this clonotype turned up many times. The rearrangement links TRBV6-5 to TRBJ2-1; 8 bases agree with TRBD1. There are 18 residues in the CDR3. Losses at the gene ends were 4 bases for V and 0 bases for J; bases not matched to a gene: 11. Germline CDR1 MNHEY, CDR2 SVGAGI. The chain's CDR3 is CASSSQYSGQASYNEQFF. The DNA of the CDR3 is TGTGCCAGCAGTTCCCAATATTCGGGACAGGCCTCCTACAATGAGCAGTTCTTC.

The table lists this clonotype with many counts. The V and J genes are TRBV15 and TRBJ2-3; possibly TRBD1 for D (5 bases). The CDR3 consists of 18 residues. Germline assignment: CDR1 LNHNV and CDR2 YYDKDF (reference sequence). V gave up 1 base and J gave up 4 bases, with 21 bases separating them. DNA for the CDR3: TGTGCCACCAGCAGAGCGGCCAGGGCTACCGCGACCCCAGATACGCAGTATTTT. Translation gives CATSRAARATATPDTQYF.

This clonotype was seen only a few times. The chain employs TRBV7-2 and TRBJ1-1; D uncertain. Germline V gives CDR1 SGHTA, CDR2 FQGNSA. The CDR3 extends over 15 amino acids. The V gene lost 5 bases and the J gene lost 0 bases, with 13 bases spanning the gap. The CDR3 reads CASSGLMGLNTEAFF. Here the CDR3 DNA reads TGTGCCAGCAGCGGGCTTATGGGGTTGAACACTGAAGCTTTCTTT.

This clonotype was seen a handful of times. The chain recombines TRBV20-1 with TRBJ1-5; TRBD1 matches at 8 bases. The length of the CDR3 is 14 residues. V was clipped by 4 bases and J by 8 bases; unmatched bases: 10. CDR1 is DFQATT, CDR2 SNEGSKA, per germline (reference sequence). The CDR3: CSAKGQVAVEPQHF. The DNA of the CDR3 is TGCAGTGCTAAGGGACAGGTGGCGGTAGAGCCCCAGCATTTT.

The chain links TRBV6-5 to TRBJ2-5; TRBD1 aligns across 7 bases. CDR3 length equals 16 residues. Losses at the gene ends were 4 bases for V and 1 base for J; bases not matched to a gene: 9. CDR1 and CDR2 from the germline V gene are MNHEY and SVGAGI. CDR3: CASSWRTGALQETQYF. For the CDR3, the DNA is TGTGCCAGCAGTTGGAGGACAGGAGCCCTCCAAGAGACCCAGTACTTC.

A remark on this clonotype: A much bigger clone sits one base away, suggesting this may be a read error. V gene TRBV5-6 combines with J gene TRBJ1-1; D possibly corresponds to TRBD1 (6 bases). The V gene's germline CDR1 is SGHDT and CDR2 YYEEEE. The CDR3 loop spans 17 amino acids. The CDR3 spells CARSLDAAWGPNTEAFF. The CDR3 nucleotides read TGTGCCAGGAGCTTGGATGCGGCTTGGGGGCCGAACACTGAAGCTTTCTTT.

This chain connects TRBV4-1 to TRBJ2-1, with no clear D. CDR3 length: 14 amino acids. V gave up 0 bases and J gave up 10 bases, with 13 bases separating them. Germline lookup yields CDR1 MGHRA and CDR2 YSYEKL. The CDR3 DNA reads TGCGCCAGCAGCCAAGATAAGGGCGCCTGGGAGCAGTTCTTC. Translation: CASSQDKGAWEQFF.

The chain combines TRBV4-2 with TRBJ2-1; no reliable D call. Trimming stripped 4 bases from V and 7 bases from J, with 11 bases between. CDR1 is LGHNA and CDR2 is YNFKEQ in the germline V gene. This CDR3 region has 13 residues. DNA for the CDR3: TGTGCCAGCAGCCGACCGGGTCTTAATGAGCAGTTCTTC. Its protein product is CASSRPGLNEQFF.

This clonotype was counted ten times or more. This CDR3 is CSGGTGRDGYTF. Here the CDR3 DNA reads TGCAGCGGAGGGACAGGACGGGATGGCTACACCTTC. The J gene is TRBJ1-2, the V gene TRBV29-1; TRBD1 matches at 8 bases. J was trimmed by 6 bases and V by 7 bases; bases with no gene match: 7. The CDR3 sequence is 12 residues long. Germline V gene lookup returns CDR1 SQVTM and CDR2 ANQGSEA.

This clonotype was counted ten times or more. The junction departs from germline at one end; a sequencing error may be responsible. The J gene is TRBJ1-1, the V gene TRBV4-3; D might be TRBD1 (5 bases). The CDR3 length is 13 residues. Germline lookup yields CDR1 LGHNA and CDR2 YSLEER. The CDR3 loop is CASSQDRNTEAFF. The CDR3 region has the DNA TGCGCCAGCAGTCAAGACAGGAACACTGAAGCTTTCTTT.

In its sample, this clonotype was seen many times. V and J are TRBV5-1 and TRBJ2-7, with a weak D call TRBD1 (5 bases). CDR3 size: 11 residues. Germline V CDR1 and CDR2: SGHRS, YFSETQ. V dropped 4 bases and J dropped 5 bases, with 7 bases sitting between them. The CDR3 nucleotides read TGCGCCAGCAGCATAGGGGACGAGCAGTACTTC. Translated: CASSIGDEQYF.

This sequence joins TRBV7-9 and TRBJ1-5; 8 positions agree with TRBD1. J was trimmed by 4 bases and V by 11 bases; bases with no gene match: 7. The CDR3 has 13 amino acids. Germline-derived CDR1 and CDR2 are SEHNR and FQNEAQ (reference sequence). The DNA for the CDR3 is TGTGCCGTTTCAACAGGGGGAAATCAGCCCCAGCATTTT. This sequence encodes CAVSTGGNQPQHF. Full variable domain (remainder filled in from reference TRBV7-9 and TRBJ1-5): DTGVSQNPRHKITKRGQNVTFRCDPISEHNRLYWYRQTLGQGPEFLTYFQNEAQLEKSRLLSDRFSAERPKGSFSTLEIQRTEQGDSAMYLCAVSTGGNQPQHFGDGTRLSIL.

In this sample, this clonotype turned up a few times. The chain carries TRBV7-9 and TRBJ1-2, with D possibly matching TRBD1 (5 bases). From germline, CDR1 is SEHNR and CDR2 FQNEAQ (reference sequence). The V gene lost 6 bases and the J gene lost 2 bases, with 10 bases spanning the gap. The CDR3 is 13 amino acids. CDR3 loop: CASSTGLNYGYTF. The CDR3 nucleotides read TGTGCCAGCAGTACGGGACTGAACTATGGCTACACCTTC.

This clonotype was seen ten or more times. V usage is TRBV20-1 and J usage is TRBJ1-6; 8 nucleotides align to TRBD1. Germline V gene lookup returns CDR1 DFQATT and CDR2 SNEGSKA (reference sequence). V lost 3 bases, J lost 8 bases, and 9 bases stayed unmatched. The CDR3 is made up of 15 amino acids. The CDR3, as DNA: TGCAGTGCTAGCCCCCGGACAGGGTTTGATTCACCCCTCCACTTT. This gives the protein CSASPRTGFDSPLHF.